This is a list of T cell receptor beta chains from one sample in a study of blood T cell repertoires in COVID-19. This table comes from immunoSEQ multiplex PCR, and its TCRdb copy is limited to in-frame clones, with some not included. The sample shows about 210,000 clones, around 82% of them seen only once. Material for sequencing was peripheral blood. These TCRs come from a woman aged 40 to 50 with acute or convalescent COVID-19. CDR3s include the opening cysteine and the closing phenylalanine or tryptophan. A D gene is named only where the DNA matches it firmly. Some rows mark clone size as missing; the rest say once, few, many or name a class of expanded clone.

once	TRBV27	TRBD2	TRBJ2-1	CASSAGTRPNEQFF	TGTGCCAGCAGTGCCGGGACTAGGCCCAATGAGCAGTTCTTC
-	TRBV6-5	-	TRBJ2-3	CASRPGFLTGDTQYF	TGTGCCAGCAGACCAGGTTTCCTCACAGGAGATACGCAGTATTTT
-	TRBV6-2/TRBV6-3	TRBD2	TRBJ2-1	CASSEGLAGAEQFF	TGTGCCAGCAGTGAGGGACTAGCGGGAGCTGAGCAGTTCTTC
-	TRBV6-5	-	TRBJ1-3	CASRTGHRGENTIYF	TGTGCCAGCAGAACGGGACACCGGGGGGAGAACACCATATATTTT
once	TRBV11-2	-	TRBJ2-2	CASSLGPWTGELFF	TGTGCCAGCAGCTTAGGCCCTTGGACAGGGGAGCTGTTTTTT
-	TRBV30	-	TRBJ2-7	CAWGSTYEQYF	TGTGCCTGGGGGAGTACCTACGAGCAGTACTTC
-	TRBV6-4	TRBD1	TRBJ1-1	CASREGTGTFF	TGTGCCAGCAGGGAAGGGACAGGAACTTTCTTT
-	TRBV30	-	TRBJ2-7	CAWRDNTYEQYF	TGTGCCTGGAGGGACAACACCTACGAGCAGTACTTC
once	TRBV5-1	-	TRBJ2-4	CASSFNEWGLSIQYF	TGCGCCAGCAGCTTTAACGAGTGGGGGCTTAGCATTCAGTACTTC
-	TRBV5-1	TRBD2	TRBJ2-5	CASSLRLASGRAQETQYF	TGCGCCAGCAGCTTGCGGTTGGCTAGCGGGAGGGCCCAAGAGACCCAGTACTTC
-	TRBV7-2	TRBD2	TRBJ2-1	CASSSRLAGATAGEQFF	TGTGCCAGCAGCTCCAGACTAGCGGGGGCCACGGCGGGGGAGCAGTTCTTC
once	TRBV27	-	TRBJ2-1	CASRVSSSYNEQFF	TGTGCCAGCAGGGTCTCGAGCTCCTACAATGAGCAGTTCTTC
-	TRBV5-1	TRBD1	TRBJ2-1	CASSLDPGQGARNEQFF	TGCGCCAGCAGCTTGGACCCGGGACAGGGGGCGCGGAATGAGCAGTTCTTC
-	TRBV19	TRBD1	TRBJ1-2	CASSQNSGTENFYGYTF	TGTGCCAGTAGTCAAAACTCCGGGACAGAGAATTTCTATGGCTACACCTTC
-	TRBV3-1/TRBV3-2	TRBD2	TRBJ2-3	CASSHMTSGTDTQYF	TGTGCCAGCAGCCACATGACTAGCGGTACAGATACGCAGTATTTT
few	TRBV18	-	TRBJ1-1	CASSPPRENTEAFF	TGTGCCAGCTCACCACCGCGGGAGAACACTGAAGCTTTCTTT
-	TRBV30	-	TRBJ1-6	CAWSTGRSSYNSPLHF	TGTGCCTGGAGTACAGGCCGGAGCTCCTATAATTCACCCCTCCACTTT
once	TRBV10-2	-	TRBJ2-7	CASTHLPRGGANEQYF	TGCGCCAGCACCCACCTCCCCCGTGGCGGGGCTAACGAGCAGTACTTC
once	TRBV11-2	TRBD2	TRBJ2-1	CASSPGTSGGSYNEQFF	TGTGCCAGCAGCCCTGGGACTAGCGGGGGTTCCTACAATGAGCAGTTCTTC
-	TRBV19	-	TRBJ1-1	CASSIDQGLEAFF	TGTGCCAGTAGTATAGATCAGGGCTTGGAAGCTTTCTTT
few	TRBV15	-	TRBJ1-2	CATSRDTVLYGYTF	TGTGCCACCAGCAGGGATACAGTCTTGTATGGCTACACCTTC
-	TRBV4-3	-	TRBJ2-7	CASSQDWGEVGHEQYF	TGCGCCAGCAGCCAAGATTGGGGGGAGGTGGGCCACGAGCAGTACTTC
few	TRBV13	-	TRBJ1-3	CASSAGQVGNTIYF	TGTGCCAGCTCCGCGGGGCAGGTCGGGAACACCATATATTTT
-	TRBV20-1	-	TRBJ2-7	CSASRQSSYEQYF	TGCAGTGCTAGTAGACAAAGCTCCTACGAGCAGTACTTC
-	TRBV12-3/TRBV12-4	TRBD1	TRBJ2-2	CASSTGVPGELFF	TGTGCCAGCAGTACAGGGGTTCCCGGGGAGCTGTTTTTT
-	TRBV28	-	TRBJ1-2	CASSFVQGAGVWVYGYTF	TGTGCCAGCAGTTTTGTCCAGGGCGCTGGGGTTTGGGTTTATGGCTACACCTTC
once	TRBV10-3	TRBD2	TRBJ2-7	CAMSLAGGEKQYF	TGTGCCATGTCACTAGCGGGAGGGGAGAAGCAGTACTTC
-	TRBV20-1	TRBD2	TRBJ2-1	CSASPASGRDNEQFF	TGCAGTGCTAGTCCCGCTAGCGGGAGGGACAATGAGCAGTTCTTC
-	TRBV6-1	-	TRBJ2-7	CASSKTARSYEQYF	TGTGCCAGCAGTAAGACAGCCCGCTCCTACGAGCAGTACTTC
-	TRBV5-1	-	TRBJ2-1	CASSLGLWGDEQFF	TGCGCCAGCAGCTTGGGTTTATGGGGGGATGAGCAGTTCTTC
-	TRBV6-5	TRBD1	TRBJ2-1	CASSRGHYNEQFF	TGTGCCAGCAGCAGGGGGCATTACAATGAGCAGTTCTTC
-	TRBV6-5	-	TRBJ2-6	CASKLRAGANVLTF	TGTGCCAGCAAACTCAGGGCCGGGGCCAACGTCCTGACTTTC
few	TRBV5-1	-	TRBJ2-3	CASSLEWEAVDTQYF	TGCGCCAGCAGCTTGGAGTGGGAGGCGGTAGATACGCAGTATTTT
-	TRBV10-2	-	TRBJ2-7	CASRASRIPPSYEQYF	TGCGCCAGCAGGGCCTCCAGGATCCCGCCCTCCTACGAGCAGTACTTC
-	TRBV3-1/TRBV3-2	TRBD2	TRBJ2-7	CASSRTSGIYEQYF	TGTGCCAGCAGCCGGACTAGCGGAATTTACGAGCAGTACTTC
-	TRBV5-1	TRBD1	TRBJ2-3	CASSLGTGSRVSTDTQYF	TGCGCCAGCAGCTTGGGGACAGGTTCGCGGGTGAGCACAGATACGCAGTATTTT
-	TRBV7-9	-	TRBJ2-3	CASSLVQTDTQYF	TGTGCCAGCAGCTTAGTCCAGACAGATACGCAGTATTTT
once	TRBV5-1	-	TRBJ1-1	CASSLAPGGGTEAFF	TGCGCCAGCAGCTTGGCCCCCGGGGGTGGGACTGAAGCTTTCTTT
-	TRBV7-2	-	TRBJ2-2	CASSSSPGAYTGELFF	TGTGCCAGCAGCTCGTCGCCAGGGGCATACACCGGGGAGCTGTTTTTT
-	TRBV6-6	-	TRBJ2-7	CASSQFPGGSSYEQYF	TGTGCCAGCAGTCAGTTCCCAGGAGGATCGAGCTACGAGCAGTACTTC
-	TRBV11-2	TRBD2	TRBJ2-2	CASSSGLVPNTGELFF	TGTGCCAGCAGCTCCGGACTAGTCCCGAACACCGGGGAGCTGTTTTTT
-	TRBV20-1	TRBD1	TRBJ1-1	CSASNDRGLNTEAFF	TGCAGTGCCAGTAACGACAGGGGTTTGAACACTGAAGCTTTCTTT
few	TRBV7-9	-	TRBJ1-6	CASSFVGQPNSPLHF	TGTGCCAGCAGCTTCGTCGGACAGCCTAATTCACCCCTCCACTTT
-	TRBV27	-	TRBJ2-7	CASSLRGAQRSYEQYF	TGTGCCAGCAGTTTACGGGGAGCGCAGAGATCCTACGAGCAGTACTTC
-	TRBV2	TRBD1	TRBJ2-5	CASSRDRQETQYF	TGTGCCAGCAGCCGGGACAGACAAGAGACCCAGTACTTC
-	TRBV9	TRBD1	TRBJ1-6	CASRKETGGNSPLHF	TGTGCCAGCAGGAAGGAGACAGGGGGCAATTCACCCCTCCACTTT
-	TRBV5-1	-	TRBJ2-1	CASSLRSNEGQFF	TGCGCCAGCAGCTTGCGGAGCAACGAGGGGCAGTTCTTC
-	TRBV14	TRBD2	TRBJ2-7	CASSPGLAGGRTYEQYF	TGTGCCAGCAGCCCGGGACTAGCGGGAGGGCGAACATACGAGCAGTACTTC
-	TRBV28	TRBD2	TRBJ2-1	CASSLIGGRAGNEQFF	TGTGCCAGCAGTTTAATTGGCGGGAGGGCCGGAAATGAGCAGTTCTTC
-	TRBV6-1	-	TRBJ1-2	CASSERGLGRNARNYTF	TGTGCCAGCAGTGAGAGGGGGTTGGGCCGCAATGCCCGGAACTACACCTTC
-	TRBV9	TRBD2	TRBJ2-7	CASSPRDLGAGRGYEQYF	TGTGCCAGCAGCCCAAGAGACCTTGGGGCAGGGAGGGGATACGAGCAGTACTTC
-	TRBV19	TRBD1	TRBJ1-1	CASTEGQGLNTEAFF	TGTGCCAGTACGGAGGGACAGGGACTAAACACTGAAGCTTTCTTT
-	TRBV11-2	-	TRBJ2-5	CASSTLGRLQETQYF	TGTGCCAGCAGCACGCTGGGGCGGCTCCAAGAGACCCAGTACTTC
few	TRBV21-1	-	TRBJ2-2	CASRRGGWTGGNTGELFF	TGTGCCAGCCGAAGAGGGGGATGGACAGGGGGTAACACCGGGGAGCTGTTTTTT
-	TRBV13	-	TRBJ2-3	CASSDGTFGTDTQYF	TGTGCCAGCAGCGACGGGACTTTCGGCACAGATACGCAGTATTTT
once	TRBV10-2	TRBD1	TRBJ1-2	CASSEPPGQGVGGYTF	TGCGCCAGCAGTGAGCCACCGGGACAGGGGGTGGGTGGCTACACCTTC